The source of this T cell receptor beta chain is a study of Ad26.COV2.S vaccination and SARS-CoV-2 variants. For the study at large: The trial was COV1001 and the donor's arm was Ad26.COV2.S. Participants got Ad26.COV2.S intramuscularly, once or twice 56 days apart.

Documented treatment: 19 received Ad26.COV2.S at low or high dose, single or two shots; roughly five received placebo; per-sample allocation not given. After the first vaccine or placebo injection, samples were drawn on day 63. Aged 18-55 years, donor was enrolled in Boston around 2020. Notes on this clone: What it binds is unknown.

The CDR3 is 17 amino acids. The J segment lost 7 bases and the V segment lost 4 bases, leaving 14 bases of the junction unmatched. Germline-derived CDR1 and CDR2 are SGHDT and YYEEEE. The table came from immunoSEQ multiplex PCR; TCRdb's copy has only in-frame clones and leaves some out. The sample lists some 300,000 clones; about 82% were seen once. Findings of the study overall: Vaccine recipients and placebo recipients showed similar non-spike TCR breadth.

The receptor was isolated from a person aged 18-60 years who received the Ad26.COV2.S COVID-19 vaccine or a placebo. The rearrangement uses TRBV5-6 and TRBJ1-6, with 7 bases matching TRBD1. This specimen consisted of peripheral blood, obtained in a trial of Ad26.COV2.S vaccine versus placebo. CDR3 protein: CASSRYDGQAGNSPLHF. CDR3 DNA sequence: TGTGCCAGCAGCCGATATGATGGACAGGCGGGCAATTCACCCCTCCACTTT.